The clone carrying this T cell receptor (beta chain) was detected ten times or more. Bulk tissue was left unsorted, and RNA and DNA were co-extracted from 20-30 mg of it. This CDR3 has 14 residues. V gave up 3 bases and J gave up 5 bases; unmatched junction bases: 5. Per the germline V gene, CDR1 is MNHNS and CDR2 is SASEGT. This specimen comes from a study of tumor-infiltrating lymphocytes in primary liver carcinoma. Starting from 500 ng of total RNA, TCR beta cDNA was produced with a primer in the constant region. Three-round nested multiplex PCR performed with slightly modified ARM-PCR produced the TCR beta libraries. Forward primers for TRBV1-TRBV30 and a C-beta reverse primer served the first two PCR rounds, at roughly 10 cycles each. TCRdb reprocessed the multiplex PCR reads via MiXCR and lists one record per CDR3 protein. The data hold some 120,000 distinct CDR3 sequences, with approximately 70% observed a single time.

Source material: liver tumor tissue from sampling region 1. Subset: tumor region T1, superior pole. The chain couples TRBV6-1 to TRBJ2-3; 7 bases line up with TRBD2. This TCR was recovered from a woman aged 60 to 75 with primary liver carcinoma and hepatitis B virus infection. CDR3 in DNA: TGTGCCAGCAGTGACAGCATAGCGGGAGATACGCAGTATTTT. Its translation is CASSDSIAGDTQYF.